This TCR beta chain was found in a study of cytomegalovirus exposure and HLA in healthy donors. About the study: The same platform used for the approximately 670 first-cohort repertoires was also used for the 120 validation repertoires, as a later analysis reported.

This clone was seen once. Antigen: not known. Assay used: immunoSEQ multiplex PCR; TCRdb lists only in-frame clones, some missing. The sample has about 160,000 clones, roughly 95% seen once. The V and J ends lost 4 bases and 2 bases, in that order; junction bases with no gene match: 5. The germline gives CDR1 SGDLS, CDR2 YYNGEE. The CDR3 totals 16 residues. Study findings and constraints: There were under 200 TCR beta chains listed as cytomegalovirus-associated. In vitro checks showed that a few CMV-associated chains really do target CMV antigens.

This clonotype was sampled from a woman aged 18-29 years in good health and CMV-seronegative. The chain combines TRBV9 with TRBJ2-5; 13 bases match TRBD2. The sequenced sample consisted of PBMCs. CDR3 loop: CASSPRLAGGQETQYF. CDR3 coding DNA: TGTGCCAGCAGCCCTCGACTAGCGGGGGGACAAGAGACCCAGTACTTC.